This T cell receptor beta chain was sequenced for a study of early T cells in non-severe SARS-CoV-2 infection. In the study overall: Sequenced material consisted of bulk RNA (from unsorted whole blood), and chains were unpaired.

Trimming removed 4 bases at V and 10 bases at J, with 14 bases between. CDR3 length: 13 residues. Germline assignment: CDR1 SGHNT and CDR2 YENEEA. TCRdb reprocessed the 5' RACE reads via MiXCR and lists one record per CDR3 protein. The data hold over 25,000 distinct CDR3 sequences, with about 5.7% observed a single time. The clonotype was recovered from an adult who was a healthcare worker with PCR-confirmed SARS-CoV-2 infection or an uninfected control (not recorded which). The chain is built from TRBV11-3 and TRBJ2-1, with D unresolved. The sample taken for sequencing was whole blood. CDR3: CASSSHSVNEQFF. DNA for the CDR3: TGTGCCAGCAGCTCTCACTCAGTGAACGAGCAGTTCTTC. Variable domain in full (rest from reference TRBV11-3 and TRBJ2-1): EAGVVQSPRYKIIEKKQPVAFWCNPISGHNTLYWYLQNLGQGPELLIRYENEEAVDDSQLPKDRFSAERLKGVDSTLKIQPAELGDSAVYLCASSSHSVNEQFFGPGTRLTVL.